This is a list of T cell receptor beta chains from one sample in a study of T cells after yellow fever vaccination. TCRdb itself ran the 5' RACE reads through MiXCR, one entry per CDR3 protein. Of under 350,000 distinct CDR3 sequences listed, over 3.5% are singletons. Sequenced here: PBMCs, sampled 5 days after the yellow fever booster vaccination. These receptors originate from a man aged 18-30 years who received the YFV17D yellow fever vaccine. The CDR3 runs from the conserved cysteine through the conserved F or W. The order of the fields is clone size, J gene, V gene, D gene, CDR3 DNA, CDR3 protein. A D gene is named only where the DNA matches it firmly. Size values are once, few and many counts, or a class for expanded clones, and some rows have none.

>few|TRBJ2-5|TRBV28|-
TGTGCCAGCAGTTTATCCAGTGGGGTATTAGAGACCCAGTACTTC
CASSLSSGVLETQYF
>many|TRBJ1-6|TRBV2|-
TGTGCCAGCAGTGGGGACACATATTCACCCCTCCACTTT
CASSGDTYSPLHF
>many|TRBJ2-2|TRBV21-1|-
TGTGCCAGCAGCAAAGTAGAGTCAAGGGCTAACACCGGGGAGCTGTTTTTT
CASSKVESRANTGELFF
>few|TRBJ1-4|TRBV12-3/TRBV12-4|-
TGTGCCAGCAGGCATCGGCTGGGAGGAAGAACTAATGAAAAACTGTTTTTT
CASRHRLGGRTNEKLFF
>-|TRBJ1-1|TRBV4-3|TRBD1
TGCGCCAGCAGCCAAGATCTGGTGCAGGGGGCGAGGAACACTGAAGCTTTCTTT
CASSQDLVQGARNTEAFF
>-|TRBJ1-2|TRBV2|-
TGTGCCAGCAGCCTTGAAAAACTCGTCTATGGCTACACCTTC
CASSLEKLVYGYTF
>-|TRBJ2-3|TRBV18|-
TGTGCCAGCTCACCAACGGCGTCAGCGCCGAGCACAGATACGCAGTATTTT
CASSPTASAPSTDTQYF
>-|TRBJ1-2|TRBV9|-
TGTGCCAGCAGCGCCCACGGGGGGGGTCCCACCTATGGCTACACCTTC
CASSAHGGGPTYGYTF
>many|TRBJ2-3|TRBV7-2|TRBD2
TGTGCCAGCAGCTTAAGCCAGCGGGGGGCGGGAGATACGCAGTATTTT
CASSLSQRGAGDTQYF
>-|TRBJ2-3|TRBV20-1|-
TGCAGTGCTAGGGCGGGCACTAGCACAGATACGCAGTATTTT
CSARAGTSTDTQYF
>-|TRBJ2-1|TRBV2|-
TGTGCCAGCAGTCGCGGGGGCGTAGACAATGAGCAGTTCTTC
CASSRGGVDNEQFF
>few|TRBJ2-5|TRBV7-9|-
TGTGCCAGCAGCTCGATTATAGGGGGAGAGACCCAGTACTTC
CASSSIIGGETQYF
>few|TRBJ2-3|TRBV14|-
TGTGCCAGCAGCCAAGTGGGTCGGGTTGATACGCAGTATTTT
CASSQVGRVDTQYF
>many|TRBJ2-2|TRBV12-3/TRBV12-4|-
TGTGCCAGCAGTTGGGGGTGGAACACCGGGGAGCTGTTTTTT
CASSWGWNTGELFF
>-|TRBJ2-7|TRBV20-1|-
TGCAGTGCTAAACCAGGTAATTCCCGCGAGCAGTACTTC
CSAKPGNSREQYF
>many|TRBJ2-7|TRBV6-5|-
TGTGCCAGCAGCACCCCCCGGGTCTCCTACGAGCAGTACTTC
CASSTPRVSYEQYF
>-|TRBJ2-5|TRBV5-1|-
TGCGCCAGCACCTTTGGAGGTCCGGCGACCCAGTACTTC
CASTFGGPATQYF
>many|TRBJ1-2|TRBV7-2|-
TGTGCCAGCGAGGCCGGGGGGCTCTATGGCTACACCTTC
CASEAGGLYGYTF
>many|TRBJ1-2|TRBV5-5|TRBD1
TGTGCCAGCAGCTTGAACAGGGGGGAGTATGGCTACACCTTC
CASSLNRGEYGYTF
>few|TRBJ2-7|TRBV21-1|-
TGTGCCAGCAACTCGGGACAGAACTACGAGCAGTACTTC
CASNSGQNYEQYF
>-|TRBJ1-2|TRBV20-1|-
TGCAGTGCTAGCCCTGGGACGGGGGCGATGGGCTACACCTTC
CSASPGTGAMGYTF
>few|TRBJ2-4|TRBV28|TRBD2
TGTGCCAGCAGTCCCGGGGGGGTAAAATCAAAGCTAGCCAAAAACATTCAGTACTTC
CASSPGGVKSKLAKNIQYF
>few|TRBJ2-5|TRBV19|-
TGTGCCAGTAGTATACCGGGGCAGGGGCGAAAGACCCAGTACTTC
CASSIPGQGRKTQYF
>-|TRBJ2-3|TRBV20-1|-
TGCAGCACTAACAGGGAAAGGGGGGATACGCAGTATTTT
CSTNRERGDTQYF
>-|TRBJ2-7|TRBV7-2|-
TGTGCCAGCAGCTCCGGGGGTAGCTCCTACGAGCAGTACTTC
CASSSGGSSYEQYF
>few|TRBJ1-5|TRBV10-3|-
TGTGCCATCAGTGTCTCCAGCAATCAGCCCCAGCATTTT
CAISVSSNQPQHF
>few|TRBJ1-2|TRBV27|-
TGTGCCAGCACCACGGGGGACTTTAACTATGGCTACACCTTC
CASTTGDFNYGYTF
>many|TRBJ2-1|TRBV5-1|-
TGCGCCAGCAGCTTGGAGCCGTCCAATGAGCAGTTCTTC
CASSLEPSNEQFF
>few|TRBJ2-1|TRBV5-6|TRBD2
TGTGCCAGCAGCTCTACCGGGACTACCACCTCCTACAATGAGCAGTTCTTC
CASSSTGTTTSYNEQFF
>few|TRBJ1-4|TRBV5-1|-
TGCGCCAGCAGCTCCCCTACTGGTGGAACTAATGAAAAACTGTTTTTT
CASSSPTGGTNEKLFF
>many|TRBJ2-3|TRBV24-1|TRBD2
TGTGCCACCAGTGATCGTAGCGGGGGATTTGAAGATACGCAGTATTTT
CATSDRSGGFEDTQYF